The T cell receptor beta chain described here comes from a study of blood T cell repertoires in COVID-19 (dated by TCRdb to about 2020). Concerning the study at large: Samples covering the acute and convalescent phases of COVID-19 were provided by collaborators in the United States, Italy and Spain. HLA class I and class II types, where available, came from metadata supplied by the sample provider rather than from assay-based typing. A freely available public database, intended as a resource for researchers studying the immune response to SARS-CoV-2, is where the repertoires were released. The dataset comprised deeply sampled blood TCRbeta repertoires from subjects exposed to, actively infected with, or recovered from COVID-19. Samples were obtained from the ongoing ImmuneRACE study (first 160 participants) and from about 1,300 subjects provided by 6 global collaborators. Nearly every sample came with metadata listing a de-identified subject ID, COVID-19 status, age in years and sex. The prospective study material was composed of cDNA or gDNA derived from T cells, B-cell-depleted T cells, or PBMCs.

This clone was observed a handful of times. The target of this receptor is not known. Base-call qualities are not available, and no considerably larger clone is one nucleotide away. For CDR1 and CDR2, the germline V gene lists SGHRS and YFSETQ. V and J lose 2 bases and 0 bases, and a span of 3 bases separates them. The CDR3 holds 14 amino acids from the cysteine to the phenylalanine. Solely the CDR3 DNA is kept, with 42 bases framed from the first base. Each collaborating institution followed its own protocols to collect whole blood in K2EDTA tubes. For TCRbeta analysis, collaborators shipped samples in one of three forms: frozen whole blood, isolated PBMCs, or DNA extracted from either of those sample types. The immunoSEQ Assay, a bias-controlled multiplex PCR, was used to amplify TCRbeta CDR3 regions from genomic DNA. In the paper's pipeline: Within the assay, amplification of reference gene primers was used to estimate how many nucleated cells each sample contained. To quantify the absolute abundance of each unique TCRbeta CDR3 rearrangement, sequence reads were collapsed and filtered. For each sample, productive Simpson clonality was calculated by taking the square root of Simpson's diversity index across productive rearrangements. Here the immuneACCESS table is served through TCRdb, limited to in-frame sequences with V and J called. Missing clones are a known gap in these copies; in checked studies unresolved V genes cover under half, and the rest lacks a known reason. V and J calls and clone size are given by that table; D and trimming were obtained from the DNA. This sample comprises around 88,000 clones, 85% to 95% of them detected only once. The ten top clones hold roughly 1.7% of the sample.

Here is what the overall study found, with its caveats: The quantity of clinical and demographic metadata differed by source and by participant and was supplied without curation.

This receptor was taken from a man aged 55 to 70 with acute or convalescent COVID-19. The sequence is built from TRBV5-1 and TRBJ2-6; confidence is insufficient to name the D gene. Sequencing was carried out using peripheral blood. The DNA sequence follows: TGCGCCAGCAGCTTTAACTCTGGGGCCAACGTCCTGACTTTC. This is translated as CASSFNSGANVLTF.